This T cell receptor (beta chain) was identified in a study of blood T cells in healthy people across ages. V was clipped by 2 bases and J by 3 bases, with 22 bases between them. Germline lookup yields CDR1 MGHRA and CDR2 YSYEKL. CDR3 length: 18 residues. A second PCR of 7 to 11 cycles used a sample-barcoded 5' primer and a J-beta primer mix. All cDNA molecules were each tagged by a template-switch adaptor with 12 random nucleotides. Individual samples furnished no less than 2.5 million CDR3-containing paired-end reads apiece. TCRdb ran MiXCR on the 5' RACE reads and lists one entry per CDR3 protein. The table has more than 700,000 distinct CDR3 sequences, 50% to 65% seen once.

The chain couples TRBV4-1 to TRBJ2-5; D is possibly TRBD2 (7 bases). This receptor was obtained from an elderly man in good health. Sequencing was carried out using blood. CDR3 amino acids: CASSQFEGRGPLKETQYF. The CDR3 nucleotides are TGCGCCAGCAGCCAATTCGAGGGGCGGGGGCCCCTCAAAGAGACCCAGTACTTC.